This TCR beta chain was retrieved from a study of vaccination and CD4 T cells after COVID-19. About the research overall: Convalescents were six males and four females, two of them Hispanic. Post-vaccine sampling followed dose two by a median roughly 76 days (range 14 to 241).

The CDR3 extends over 12 amino acids. Concerning this clonotype: Its target is not known.

Treatment specified: approximately nine-day PBMC culture with coronavirus spike peptide pools or control peptides (ViraFEST assay). Positive PCR tests came between March and December 2020, ahead of the US Alpha, Beta and Delta variants. Once obtained from cultured CD4+ T cells, the DNA was sequenced using the Oncomine TCR Beta short-read assay. TCRdb used MiXCR to reprocess the PCR reads, holding one entry per CDR3 protein. There are 15,000 to 25,000 distinct CDR3 sequences in the sample; 38% occur only once, and 11% to 15% lies in the top ten. This receptor was identified in a human donor with COVID-19. The sequenced sample was cultured CD4+ T cells from blood. The chain has TRBV21-1 and TRBJ2-3; TRBD1 is the table's D call and was not checked against the DNA. TRBV21-1 is noted as a pseudogene. DNA of the CDR3: TGTGCCAGCGGCGGGCGGACAGATACGCAGTATTTT. This codes for CASGGRTDTQYF.